This entry lists 28 T cell receptor beta chains sequenced from one sample in a study of T cells after yellow fever vaccination. In TCRdb, the 5' RACE reads were re-called with MiXCR into one record per CDR3 protein. The sample records roughly 63,000 distinct CDR3 sequences, 6.5% to 9% being singletons. Sequencing used CD8+ T cells sorted from PBMCs, obtained 15 days after the yellow fever booster vaccination. The receptor set was obtained from a man aged 25-45 years who received the YFV17D yellow fever vaccine.

This clonotype was detected only a few times. The chain has TRBV25-1 and TRBJ2-1; D may be TRBD1 or TRBD2 (6 bases each). V lost 3 bases and J lost 9, with 18 bases in between. The length of the CDR3 is 15 residues. Germline CDR1 and CDR2: MGHDK and SYGVNS. The CDR3 region has the DNA TGTGCCAGCAGTGAGAGGGACGGGGGCTCGGGTGAGCAGTTCTTC. Encoded protein: CASSERDGGSGEQFF.

The CDR3 sequence: CASSPKTAYYTDTQYF. CDR3 sequence (DNA): TGTGCCAGCAGTCCGAAGACAGCTTATTACACAGATACGCAGTATTTT. The chain links TRBV12-3 or TRBV12-4 to TRBJ2-3, with a tentative D call TRBD1 (5 bases). The V gene lost 5 bases and the J gene lost 2 bases, with 17 bases spanning the gap. This CDR3 comprises 16 residues.

This clonotype came up many times. The chain employs TRBV7-2 and TRBJ2-7, with 8 bases matching TRBD2. Trimming at V came to 0 bases and at J to 5 bases, leaving 9 bases not matched to a gene. Looked up from germline, CDR1 is SGHTA and CDR2 is FQGNSA. The CDR3 sequence is 16 residues long. CDR3 loop: CASSLAGGGRLDEQYF. CDR3 sequence (DNA): TGTGCCAGCAGCTTAGCCGGGGGCGGGAGGCTGGACGAGCAGTACTTC.

This clonotype came up many times. The chain has TRBV5-1 and TRBJ2-1; D is perhaps TRBD2 (5 bases). Per germline, CDR1 SGHRS and CDR2 YFSETQ. Trimming cost V 4 bases and J 7 bases, with 15 bases left between them. The CDR3 has 14 amino acids. The CDR3 here is CASSRHDYVNEQFF. CDR3 DNA: TGCGCCAGCAGCCGTCATGACTACGTTAATGAGCAGTTCTTC.

J is TRBJ2-7 and V is TRBV11-2; D unresolved. The CDR3 spans 14 residues. Germline CDR1 and CDR2: SGHAT and FQNNGV. The V gene lost 1 base and the J gene lost 9 bases, with 16 bases spanning the gap. DNA of the CDR3: TGTGCCAGCAGCTTAGTATCTTCGCAGGACGGGCAGTACTTC. Its translation: CASSLVSSQDGQYF.

This clonotype was counted ten times or more. The rearrangement links TRBV15 to TRBJ1-1, with no clear D. This CDR3 spans 11 amino acids. CDR1 is LNHNV, CDR2 YYDKDF, per germline (reference sequence). The V end lost 8 bases, the J end lost 3 bases, and 7 bases lay between the germline ends. The CDR3 nucleotides read TGTGCCACCGAACGGGACACTGAAGCTTTCTTT. Protein: CATERDTEAFF.

This clonotype was observed at least ten times. The V and J genes are TRBV9 and TRBJ2-1; 12 nucleotides line up with TRBD2. The germline V gene has CDR1 SGDLS and CDR2 YYNGEE. Losses at the gene ends were 6 bases for V and 6 bases for J; bases not matched to a gene: 1. CDR3 length: 13 amino acids. The CDR3 protein is CASMTSGGNEQFF. The CDR3 coding sequence is TGTGCCAGCATGACTAGCGGGGGCAATGAGCAGTTCTTC.

This clonotype was counted only a few times. The CDR3, as DNA: TGTGCCAGTAGTATCCCAACTAGCGGGAGGCCCTACAATGAGCAGTTCTTC. Translating it yields CASSIPTSGRPYNEQFF. The chain combines TRBV19 with TRBJ2-1, with 12 bases that match TRBD2. J lost 2 bases, V lost 3 bases, and 5 bases had no gene match. Germline values: CDR1 LNHDA, CDR2 SQIVND (reference sequence). CDR3 size: 17 residues.

A note on this clonotype: Since a much larger clone is just one base distant, this may be a read error. The V and J genes are TRBV10-3 and TRBJ2-2, with D possibly TRBD1 on 7 matching bases. CDR3 size: 15 residues. Germline CDR1 and CDR2: ENHRY and SYGVKD. CDR3 loop: CAISESAGGTVELFF. The CDR3 DNA follows: TGTGCCATCAGTGAGTCGGCAGGGGGGACCGTGGAGCTGTTTTTT.

In its sample, this clonotype was seen many times. The J gene is TRBJ1-5, the V gene TRBV28; D is unresolved. Germline V gene lookup returns CDR1 MDHEN and CDR2 SYDVKM. V lost 2 bases and J 7 bases, leaving 12 bases between the germline ends. The CDR3 is 14 amino acids. The CDR3 is CASSLGFRLQPQHF. CDR3 bases: TGTGCCAGCAGTTTAGGATTTAGGTTGCAGCCCCAGCATTTT.

This clonotype was detected ten times or more. This chain connects TRBV27 to TRBJ2-3; D uncertain. The germline V and J ends were trimmed by 8 bases and 9 bases, with 12 bases remaining between them. The CDR3 is 11 amino acids. Germline V gene data show CDR1 as MNHEY and CDR2 as SMNVEV (reference sequence). The CDR3 loop is CASHSFHTQYF. The CDR3 DNA sequence: TGTGCCAGCCACTCTTTCCACACGCAGTATTTT.

The rearrangement links TRBV28 to TRBJ1-5, with D perhaps matching TRBD1 (6 bases). CDR3 size: 15 residues. V dropped 6 bases and J dropped 4 bases, with 16 bases sitting between them. The V gene's germline CDR1 is MDHEN and CDR2 SYDVKM. DNA for the CDR3: TGTGCCAGCAGCGTAGGACGGGGGGCAAATCAGCCCCAGCATTTT. Translated: CASSVGRGANQPQHF.

This clonotype was counted ten times or more. The V gene is TRBV12-3 or TRBV12-4, the J gene TRBJ2-7; tentatively, D is TRBD1 or TRBD2 (6 bases each). Trimming pared 6 bases from V and 4 bases from J, leaving 16 bases between. The CDR3 is 14 residues long. CDR3 loop: CASSGGQGRYEQYF. The CDR3 coding sequence is TGTGCCAGCAGCGGCGGGCAGGGGAGGTACGAGCAGTACTTC.

J is TRBJ2-1 and V is TRBV14; 12 bases agree with TRBD2. The germline CDR1 and CDR2 sequences are SGHDN and FVKESK. The CDR3 sequence is 15 residues long. With 6 bases clipped from V and 0 bases from J, the junction kept 0 bases outside the gene matches. The CDR3 DNA follows: TGTGCCAGCAGGACTAGCGGGGGCTCCTACAATGAGCAGTTCTTC. Encoded protein: CASRTSGGSYNEQFF.

This clonotype was detected many times. J is TRBJ2-7 and V is TRBV12-3 or TRBV12-4, with a weak D call TRBD2 (7 bases). V was trimmed by 8 bases and J by 4 bases, leaving 18 bases between them. This CDR3 contains 14 residues. CDR3 bases: TGTGCCAGCGCCCTAGCGGAGAGGGGGTACGAGCAGTACTTC. Protein: CASALAERGYEQYF.

This clonotype showed up many times. This chain links TRBV12-3 or TRBV12-4 with TRBJ2-5; 11 positions agree with TRBD2. The J segment lost 5 bases and the V segment lost 6 bases, leaving 14 bases of the junction unmatched. CDR3 length equals 17 residues. The CDR3 DNA reads as TGTGCCAGCAGCCAACAGCCGGGACTAGCGGTCCTTGAGACCCAGTACTTC. Amino acid sequence: CASSQQPGLAVLETQYF.

In its sample, this clonotype was seen many times. The chain links TRBV27 to TRBJ2-5; D may be TRBD1 (5 bases). CDR1 and CDR2 from the germline V gene are MNHEY and SMNVEV (reference sequence). There are 14 residues in the CDR3. V dropped 3 bases and J dropped 2 bases, with 10 bases sitting between them. In nucleotides, the CDR3 is TGTGCCAGCAGTTTTGTGGACACACAAGAGACCCAGTACTTC. It encodes CASSFVDTQETQYF.

In this sample, this clonotype turned up many times. The chain couples TRBV6-1 to TRBJ2-1, with unresolved D. The germline V gene has CDR1 MNHNS and CDR2 SASEGT. Trimming left V 3 bases short and J 7 bases short, with 4 bases between. CDR3 length: 11 amino acids. The CDR3 sequence: CASSDSNEQFF. The CDR3 DNA follows: TGTGCCAGCAGTGACAGTAATGAGCAGTTCTTC.

This clonotype has at least ten counts. The chain is built from TRBV7-9 and TRBJ2-3, with 12 positions matching TRBD2. Germline V CDR1 and CDR2: SEHNR, FQNEAQ (reference sequence). The CDR3 extends over 16 amino acids. Germline trimming cut 6 bases from V and 0 bases from J; bases unmatched to any gene: 4. The CDR3 coding sequence is TGTGCCAGCAGAGGACTAGCGGGAACCAGCACAGATACGCAGTATTTT. Amino acid sequence: CASRGLAGTSTDTQYF.

This clonotype was seen repeatedly, ten times or more. V usage is TRBV10-3 and J usage is TRBJ2-1, with D tentatively TRBD1 or TRBD2 (5 bases each). The germline V and J ends were trimmed by 0 bases and 4 bases, with 7 bases remaining between them. Germline lookup yields CDR1 ENHRY and CDR2 SYGVKD. The CDR3 totals 14 residues. CDR3 sequence: CAISESGDYNEQFF. The CDR3 DNA follows: TGTGCCATCAGTGAGTCGGGGGATTACAATGAGCAGTTCTTC.

Ten or more counts support this clonotype. The chain carries TRBV6-1 and TRBJ2-5; 10 bases fit TRBD2. With 7 bases clipped from V and 5 bases from J, the junction kept 7 bases outside the gene matches. Germline assignment: CDR1 MNHNS and CDR2 SASEGT. The CDR3 is 14 residues long. CDR3 DNA: TGTGCCAGCACCCTAGCGGGAGATCGGGAGACCCAGTACTTC. Encoded protein: CASTLAGDRETQYF.

This clonotype has ten or more counts. The chain is built from TRBV7-6 and TRBJ1-2; D not resolved. Germline V lookup: CDR1 SGHVS, CDR2 FNYEAQ. The CDR3 consists of 13 residues. The V end lost 4 bases, the J end lost 10 bases, and 16 bases lay between the germline ends. The CDR3 reads CASSYETGEDYTF. CDR3 sequence (DNA): TGTGCCAGCAGCTACGAAACGGGAGAGGACTACACCTTC.

This clonotype was counted many times. The CDR3 here is CASSHTSGSGDEQYF. Written as DNA, the CDR3 is TGTGCCAGCAGTCATACTAGCGGGAGTGGAGACGAGCAGTACTTC. J is TRBJ2-7 and V is TRBV6-5; 11 bases are shared with TRBD2. Germline V gives CDR1 MNHEY, CDR2 SVGAGI. V dropped 5 bases and J dropped 5; count of bases not matched to a gene: 8. This CDR3 contains 15 residues.

The table lists this clonotype with many counts. The V gene is TRBV10-2, the J gene TRBJ2-1; 10 bases agree with TRBD2. CDR1 is WSHSY and CDR2 is SAAADI in the germline V gene. The junction had 11 bases not matched to a gene; V was cut back by 4 bases and J by 5 bases. This CDR3 contains 17 residues. The CDR3 loop is CASSVPSGSIRDNEQFF. The CDR3 DNA follows: TGCGCCAGCAGTGTCCCTAGCGGGAGTATCCGCGACAATGAGCAGTTCTTC.

This clonotype was counted only a few times. The chain combines TRBV7-9 with TRBJ1-5; D is unclear. The CDR3 covers 17 residues. Looked up from germline, CDR1 is SEHNR and CDR2 is FQNEAQ (reference sequence). Trimming cost V 1 base and J 2 bases, with 15 bases left between them. The DNA of the CDR3 is TGTGCCAGCAGCTTAGTTTTAACCGAGAAAGGCAATCAGCCCCAGCATTTT. Protein: CASSLVLTEKGNQPQHF.

This clonotype came up once. A read error may explain this, as a much larger clone is one base away. The rearrangement uses TRBV5-5 and TRBJ2-7, with D tentatively TRBD2 (6 bases). Trimming removed 4 bases at V and 6 bases at J, with 17 bases between. This CDR3 is 14 amino acids long. Germline assignment: CDR1 SGHKS and CDR2 YYEKEE (reference sequence). CDR3 coding DNA: TGTGCCAGCAGCCCGGGACCAGCGGGTATCGAGCAGTACTTC. Its translation is CASSPGPAGIEQYF.

This clonotype was detected many times. The chain couples TRBV27 to TRBJ2-1; the D gene is possibly TRBD1 (6 bases). The CDR3 spans 13 residues. Trimming cost V 5 bases and J 7 bases, with 12 bases left between them. Germline V lookup: CDR1 MNHEY, CDR2 SMNVEV (reference sequence). Written as DNA, the CDR3 is TGTGCCAGCAGTCTACAGGGAAGGAATGAGCAGTTCTTC. Amino acid sequence: CASSLQGRNEQFF.

Many counts were recorded for this clonotype. This rearrangement joins TRBV28 to TRBJ2-2, with 9 positions matching TRBD2. The ends lost 6 bases at V and 5 bases at J; junction bases unmatched: 7. Germline values: CDR1 MDHEN, CDR2 SYDVKM. The CDR3 totals 15 residues. The DNA of the CDR3 is TGTGCCAGCAGCCGACTAGCGGAGAGGACCGGGGAGCTGTTTTTT. Translation gives CASSRLAERTGELFF.